One sample yielded the 9 T cell receptor beta chains listed below, sequenced in a study of sequential checkpoint blockade in melanoma. Using immunoSEQ multiplex PCR, the repertoire was profiled, and TCRdb retains in-frame clones only, with some absent. The sample records several thousand clones, over 50% being singletons. As to treatment: randomized to nivolumab then ipilimumab (arm A) or the reverse (arm B). This specimen consisted of CD8+ T cells sorted from blood (inferred from file names), obtained from a patient given nivolumab and ipilimumab in sequence. The receptor set was obtained from a human donor with melanoma.

This chain connects TRBV5-6 to TRBJ2-7, with TRBD1 matching 12 bases. Per germline, CDR1 SGHDT and CDR2 YYEEEE. The CDR3 consists of 15 residues. With 1 base clipped from V and 5 bases from J, the junction kept 4 bases outside the gene matches. CDR3 nucleotides: TGTGCCAGCAGCTTGATGGGACAGGGGGCCCACGAGCAGTACTTC. Translated, it gives CASSLMGQGAHEQYF. The full variable domain, completed using reference TRBV5-6 and TRBJ2-7, is DAGVTQSPTHLIKTRGQQVTLRCSPKSGHDTVSWYQQALGQGPQFIFQYYEEEERQRGNFPDRFSGHQFPNYSSELNVNALLLGDSALYLCASSLMGQGAHEQYFGPGTRLTVT.

The J gene is TRBJ1-1, the V gene TRBV14; D is unclear. The germline V and J ends were trimmed by 1 base and 8 bases, with 11 bases remaining between them. The CDR3 loop spans 13 amino acids. Germline V lookup: CDR1 SGHDN, CDR2 FVKESK. The CDR3 region is CASSQVEMAEAFF. In nucleotides, the CDR3 is TGTGCCAGCAGCCAAGTGGAGATGGCGGAAGCTTTCTTT.

This rearrangement joins TRBV28 to TRBJ2-1, with 16 bases identical to TRBD2. The CDR3 covers 18 residues. The germline gives CDR1 MDHEN, CDR2 SYDVKM. Trimming at V came to 5 bases and at J to 5 bases, leaving 9 bases not matched to a gene. The CDR3 is CASSLGLAGGRRDNEQFF. The CDR3 region has the DNA TGTGCCAGCAGTCTGGGACTAGCGGGAGGGCGAAGGGACAATGAGCAGTTCTTC. Based on the CDR3 plus reference TRBV28 and TRBJ2-1, the full variable domain is DVKVTQSSRYLVKRTGEKVFLECVQDMDHENMFWYRQDPGLGLRLIYFSYDVKMKEKGDIPEGYSVSREKKERFSLILESASTNQTSMYLCASSLGLAGGRRDNEQFFGPGTRLTVL.

A few counts support this clone. The rearrangement joins TRBV19 to TRBJ2-7; tentative D call: TRBD1 (7 bases). V was clipped by 1 base and J by 3 bases, with 10 bases between them. The germline CDR1 and CDR2 sequences are LNHDA and SQIVND (reference sequence). This CDR3 region has 14 residues. CDR3 nucleotides: TGTGCCAGTAGTATAGCAGGGGGGTACTACGAGCAGTACTTC. Protein sequence: CASSIAGGYYEQYF.

V is TRBV4-1 and J is TRBJ1-2, with D hard to call. The CDR3 covers 14 residues. The germline CDR1 and CDR2 sequences are MGHRA and YSYEKL. V lost 1 base and J lost 2, with 8 bases in between. DNA for the CDR3: TGCGCCAGCAGCCAAGTGAGAGAGAACTATGGCTACACCTTC. Translation: CASSQVRENYGYTF.

The chain joins TRBV30 to TRBJ1-3; TRBD1 is a possible D gene (5 bases). Germline V CDR1 and CDR2: GTSNPN, SVGIG (reference sequence). Between the trimmed V and J ends, which lost 4 bases and 0 bases, there was a span of 13 bases. This CDR3 is built from 15 residues. CDR3 nucleotide sequence: TGTGCCTGGACTTTTGACAGTTTCTCTGGAAACACCATATATTTT. It encodes CAWTFDSFSGNTIYF. The full variable domain, rest sourced from reference TRBV30 and TRBJ1-3, is SQTIHQWPATLVQPVGSPLSLECTVEGTSNPNLYWYRQAAGRGLQLLFYSVGIGQISSEVPQNLSASRPQDRQFILSSKKLLLSDSGFYLCAWTFDSFSGNTIYFGEGSWLTVV.

This chain connects TRBV7-9 to TRBJ1-3; D uncertain. In germline, CDR1 is SEHNR, CDR2 FQNEAQ (reference sequence). V gave up 3 bases and J gave up 4 bases, with 4 bases separating them. This CDR3 comprises 12 residues. CDR3 coding DNA: TGTGCCAGCAGCTTCCTCGGAAACACCATATATTTT. Residues: CASSFLGNTIYF.

The chain has TRBV28 and TRBJ2-7; 8 nucleotides agree with TRBD1. Germline CDR1 reads MDHEN; CDR2 reads SYDVKM. CDR3 length: 15 residues. V shed 6 bases, J shed 0 bases, and the junction held 7 bases outside the gene matches. As DNA, the CDR3 is TGTGCCAGCAGCCTGGACAGGGACATCTCCTACGAGCAGTACTTC. Its translation: CASSLDRDISYEQYF.

A few counts support this clone. This chain joins TRBV4-3 and TRBJ2-7; 12 nucleotides match TRBD2. The CDR3 covers 15 residues. Per the germline V gene, CDR1 is LGHNA and CDR2 is YSLEER. V gave up 3 bases and J gave up 0 bases; unmatched junction bases: 0. CDR3 bases: TGCGCCAGCAGCCAGACTAGCGGGAGCTCCTACGAGCAGTACTTC. Translation: CASSQTSGSSYEQYF.